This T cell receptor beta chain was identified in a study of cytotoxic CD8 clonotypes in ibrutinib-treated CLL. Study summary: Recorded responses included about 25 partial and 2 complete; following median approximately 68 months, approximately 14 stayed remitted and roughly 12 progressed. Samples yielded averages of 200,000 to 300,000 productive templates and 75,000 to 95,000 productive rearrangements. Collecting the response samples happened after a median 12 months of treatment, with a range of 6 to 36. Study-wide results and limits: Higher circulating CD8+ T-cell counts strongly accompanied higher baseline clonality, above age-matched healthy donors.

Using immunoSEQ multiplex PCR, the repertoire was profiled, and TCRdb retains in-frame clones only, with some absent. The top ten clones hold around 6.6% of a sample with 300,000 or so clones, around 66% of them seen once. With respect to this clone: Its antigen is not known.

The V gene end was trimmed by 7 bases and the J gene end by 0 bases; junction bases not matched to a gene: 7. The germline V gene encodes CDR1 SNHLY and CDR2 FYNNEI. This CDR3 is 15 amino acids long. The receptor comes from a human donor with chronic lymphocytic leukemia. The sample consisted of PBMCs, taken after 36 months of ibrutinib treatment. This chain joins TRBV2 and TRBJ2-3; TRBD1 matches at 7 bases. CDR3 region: CASNPTGSSTDTQYF. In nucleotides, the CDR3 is TGTGCCAGCAACCCGACAGGGTCTAGCACAGATACGCAGTATTTT. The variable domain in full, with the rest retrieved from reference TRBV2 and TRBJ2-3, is EPEVTQTPSHQVTQMGQEVILRCVPISNHLYFYWYRQILGQKVEFLVSFYNNEISEKSEIFDDQFSVERPDGSNFTLKIRSTKLEDSAMYFCASNPTGSSTDTQYFGPGTRLTVL.